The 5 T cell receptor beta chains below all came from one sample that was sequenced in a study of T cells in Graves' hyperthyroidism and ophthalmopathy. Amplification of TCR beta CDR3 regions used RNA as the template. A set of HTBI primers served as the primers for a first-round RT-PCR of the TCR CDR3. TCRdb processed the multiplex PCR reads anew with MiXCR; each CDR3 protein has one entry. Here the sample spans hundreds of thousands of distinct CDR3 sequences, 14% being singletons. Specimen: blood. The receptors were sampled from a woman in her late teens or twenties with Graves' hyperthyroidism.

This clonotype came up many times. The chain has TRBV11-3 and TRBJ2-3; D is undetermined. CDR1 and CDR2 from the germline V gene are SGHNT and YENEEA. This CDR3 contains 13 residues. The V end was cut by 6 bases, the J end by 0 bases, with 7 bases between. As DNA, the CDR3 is TGTGCCAGCAGGAAGACTAGCACAGATACGCAGTATTTT. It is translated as CASRKTSTDTQYF.

The CDR3 bases are TGCAGTGCGCGACCCCTCGGGCAGGGGCGATTTGAAAAACTGTTTTTT. This translates into CSARPLGQGRFEKLFF. The chain links TRBV20-1 to TRBJ1-4, with a possible D match to TRBD1 (6 bases). The germline gives CDR1 DFQATT, CDR2 SNEGSKA (reference sequence). The V end lost 6 bases, the J end lost 7 bases, and 24 bases lay between the germline ends. The CDR3 is made up of 16 amino acids.

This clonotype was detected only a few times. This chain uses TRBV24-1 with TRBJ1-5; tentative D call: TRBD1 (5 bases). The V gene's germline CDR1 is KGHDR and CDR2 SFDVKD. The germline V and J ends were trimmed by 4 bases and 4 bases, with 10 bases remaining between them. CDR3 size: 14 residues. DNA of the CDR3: TGTGCCACCAGTGACCCCAGGGTTAATCAGCCCCAGCATTTT. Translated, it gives CATSDPRVNQPQHF.

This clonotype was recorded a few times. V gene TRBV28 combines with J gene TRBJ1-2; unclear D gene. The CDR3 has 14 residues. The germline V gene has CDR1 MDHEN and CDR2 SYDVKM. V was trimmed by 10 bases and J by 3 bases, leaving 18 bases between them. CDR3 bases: TGTGCCACCCAAACCCGTGAGGGCTACTATGGCTACACCTTC. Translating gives CATQTREGYYGYTF.

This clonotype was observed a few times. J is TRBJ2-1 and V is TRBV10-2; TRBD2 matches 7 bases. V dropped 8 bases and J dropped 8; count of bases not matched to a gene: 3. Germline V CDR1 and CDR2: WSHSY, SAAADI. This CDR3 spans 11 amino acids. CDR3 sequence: CASGRADEQFF. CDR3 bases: TGCGCCAGCGGGAGGGCCGATGAGCAGTTCTTC.